This entry describes one T cell receptor (beta chain). The antigen remains undetermined. The entry originates in a study of CD8+CD57+ T cells in acquired aplastic anemia. Patients chosen for sequencing had CD8+CD57+ cells that had expanded, as shown by flow cytometry. Findings and caveats of the study: Between patients and controls, 25 to 35 CD8+ CDR3 sequences were found in common.

Using genomic DNA as the template, TCR beta VDJ and CDR3 profiling was carried out. A single record per CDR3 protein comes from TCRdb applying MiXCR to the reads. The sample records some 160,000 distinct CDR3 sequences, 45% to 55% being singletons. The sequencing input was sorted CD4+, CD8+, or CD8+CD57+ T cells (not recorded which) from PBMCs. The sequence was collected from a human donor with aplastic anemia.

The CDR3 loop reads CASSRSLYEQYF. CDR3 sequence (DNA): TGTGCCAGCAGCCGTAGTCTTTACGAGCAGTACTTC. The chain combines TRBV7-9 with TRBJ2-7; the D is unclear. Germline V CDR1 and CDR2: SEHNR, FQNEAQ (reference sequence). The CDR3 consists of 12 residues. V lost 5 bases to trimming and J lost 4 bases, with 9 bases between them.